The 26 T cell receptor beta chains given below trace back to one sample, sequenced in a study of blood T cell repertoires in COVID-19. Profiling relied on immunoSEQ multiplex PCR, and the TCRdb table lists in-frame clones only, not all of them. The sample lists some 330,000 clones; more than 75% were seen once. The sequenced sample consisted of peripheral blood. The receptors derive from a woman aged 45-60 years with active or convalescent COVID-19.

This clone is a singleton in its sample. The V gene is TRBV7-2, the J gene TRBJ1-2; perhaps TRBD1 as D (6 bases). Trimming removed 2 bases from V and 6 bases from J, with 13 bases in between. The CDR3 is made up of 14 amino acids. From germline, CDR1 is SGHTA and CDR2 FQGNSA. Here the CDR3 reads CASSLRGSSNGYTF. The CDR3 DNA reads TGTGCCAGCAGCTTAAGGGGGAGTTCGAATGGCTACACCTTC.

This clone was seen only once. The V gene is TRBV6-1, the J gene TRBJ1-1; 10 nucleotides align to TRBD1. The germline gives CDR1 MNHNS, CDR2 SASEGT. CDR3 length: 16 amino acids. Trimming cost V 3 bases and J 5 bases; bases outside gene matches: 9. The CDR3 sequence is CASSDLQGQGRTEAFF. The DNA for the CDR3 is TGTGCCAGCAGTGACCTTCAGGGACAGGGGAGGACTGAAGCTTTCTTT.

The rearrangement links TRBV30 to TRBJ1-5; D unresolved. CDR1 GTSNPN and CDR2 SVGIG come from the germline V gene (reference sequence). There are 13 residues in the CDR3. The V gene lost 0 bases and the J gene lost 7 bases, with 10 bases spanning the gap. The chain's CDR3 is CAWSVRGEQPQHF. The CDR3 DNA sequence: TGTGCCTGGAGTGTTCGGGGTGAACAGCCCCAGCATTTT.

This clone has only a few counts. The chain carries TRBV28 and TRBJ1-5, with 9 bases lining up with TRBD1. The CDR3 has 15 amino acids. Unmatched junction bases numbered 6, after V lost 6 bases and J lost 3 bases. The V gene's germline CDR1 is MDHEN and CDR2 SYDVKM. This chain's CDR3 is CASRNTGGSNQPQHF. The CDR3, as DNA: TGTGCCAGCAGGAATACAGGGGGCTCCAATCAGCCCCAGCATTTT.

This clone was detected only once. The rearrangement links TRBV6-5 to TRBJ1-2, with 9 bases matching TRBD1. Germline V gene sequence: CDR1 MNHEY, CDR2 SVGAGI. This CDR3 spans 14 amino acids. The V and J ends lost 6 bases and 5 bases, in that order; junction bases with no gene match: 7. The chain's CDR3 is CASRGTGREYGYTF. CDR3 nucleotides: TGTGCCAGCAGAGGGACAGGGAGAGAGTATGGCTACACCTTC.

This sequence joins TRBV5-6 and TRBJ1-1, with TRBD1 matching over 8 bases. The V gene's germline CDR1 is SGHDT and CDR2 YYEEEE. The CDR3 covers 17 residues. Trimming at V came to 4 bases and at J to 0 bases, leaving 11 bases not matched to a gene. The CDR3 DNA reads TGTGCCAGCAGCCTACCGGGACAGGCCCTCTTGAACACTGAAGCTTTCTTT. Its protein product is CASSLPGQALLNTEAFF. The whole variable domain, remainder taken from reference TRBV5-6 and TRBJ1-1, is DAGVTQSPTHLIKTRGQQVTLRCSPKSGHDTVSWYQQALGQGPQFIFQYYEEEERQRGNFPDRFSGHQFPNYSSELNVNALLLGDSALYLCASSLPGQALLNTEAFFGQGTRLTVV.

The chain employs TRBV7-8 and TRBJ1-3; no definite D call. CDR1 and CDR2 (germline): SGHVS, FQNEAQ. This CDR3 spans 15 amino acids. V lost 2 bases and J lost 0, with 8 bases in between. CDR3 sequence: CASSLQPSSGNTIYF. In DNA form, the CDR3 reads TGTGCCAGCAGCTTACAACCCAGCTCTGGAAACACCATATATTTT. The full variable domain, with the rest looked up from reference TRBV7-8 and TRBJ1-3, is GAGVSQSPRYKVAKRGQDVALRCDPISGHVSLFWYQQALGQGPEFLTYFQNEAQLDKSGLPSDRFFAERPEGSVSTLKIQRTQQEDSAVYLCASSLQPSSGNTIYFGEGSWLTVV.

The chain carries TRBV2 and TRBJ2-1; a possible D gene is TRBD2 (5 bases). Germline loops: CDR1 SNHLY, CDR2 FYNNEI. The germline V and J ends were trimmed by 6 bases and 9 bases, with 15 bases remaining between them. The CDR3 sequence is 13 residues long. CDR3 DNA: TGTGCCAGCAGAGTTGAACGAGAGGGTGAGCAGTTCTTC. Translated: CASRVEREGEQFF.

This CDR3 is CASSLAQYSEGGPHNEQFF. CDR3 DNA sequence: TGCGCCAGCAGCTTGGCCCAATATAGCGAGGGAGGGCCTCACAATGAGCAGTTCTTC. The V call is TRBV5-1, the J call TRBJ2-1; 7 nucleotides match TRBD2. The ends lost 0 bases at V and 5 bases at J; junction bases unmatched: 17. The CDR3 length is 19 residues. The germline V gene has CDR1 SGHRS and CDR2 YFSETQ.

This clone was observed a single time. The rearrangement links TRBV6-5 to TRBJ2-6; 9 bases line up with TRBD1. CDR1 MNHEY and CDR2 SVGAGI come from the germline V gene. With 2 bases clipped from V and 3 bases from J, the junction kept 2 bases outside the gene matches. The CDR3 covers 16 residues. The CDR3 loop reads CASSYPDRGGANVLTF. CDR3 nucleotides: TGTGCCAGCAGTTACCCGGACAGGGGTGGGGCCAACGTCCTGACTTTC.

The chain links TRBV7-3 to TRBJ2-1; 7 bases are shared with TRBD2. The CDR3 contains 16 residues. V dropped 5 bases and J dropped 7; count of bases not matched to a gene: 14. Germline loops: CDR1 SGHTA, CDR2 FQGTGA. This CDR3 reads CASSRASGNLLNEQFF. The CDR3 bases are TGTGCCAGCAGCCGCGCGAGCGGGAACCTTTTAAATGAGCAGTTCTTC.

This sequence joins TRBV5-1 and TRBJ2-5, with D tentatively TRBD1 (6 bases). The CDR3 totals 14 residues. Trimming took off 4 bases at V and 5 bases at J, with 15 bases between the two ends. The V gene's germline CDR1 is SGHRS and CDR2 YFSETQ. CDR3 nucleotides: TGCGCCAGCAGCGCATACAGGGCTGACGAGACCCAGTACTTC. Translated: CASSAYRADETQYF. Full variable domain (outside the CDR3, taken from reference TRBV5-1 and TRBJ2-5): KAGVTQTPRYLIKTRGQQVTLSCSPISGHRSVSWYQQTPGQGLQFLFEYFSETQRNKGNFPGRFSGRQFSNSRSEMNVSTLELGDSALYLCASSAYRADETQYFGPGTRLLVL.

CDR3 in amino acids: CASRRRGRSTDTQYF. The CDR3 DNA reads TGTGCAAGTCGCCGCAGGGGGCGAAGCACAGATACGCAGTATTTT. V and J are TRBV12-2 and TRBJ2-3; the table names TRBD1, a call not compared with the DNA. TRBV12-2 is tagged as a pseudogene. This CDR3 is built from 15 residues.

The rearrangement links TRBV19 to TRBJ1-2; TRBD1 matches at 8 bases. Germline V gene lookup returns CDR1 LNHDA and CDR2 SQIVND (reference sequence). V dropped 4 bases and J dropped 1; count of bases not matched to a gene: 8. The CDR3 is made up of 16 amino acids. The DNA of the CDR3 is TGTGCCAGTAGTAGCGACAGGGGTTCATATAACTATGGCTACACCTTC. Protein product: CASSSDRGSYNYGYTF. The full variable domain, with the rest looked up from reference TRBV19 and TRBJ1-2, is DGGITQSPKYLFRKEGQNVTLSCEQNLNHDAMYWYRQDPGQGLRLIYYSQIVNDFQKGDIAEGYSVSREKKESFPLTVTSAQKNPTAFYLCASSSDRGSYNYGYTFGSGTRLTVV.

The chain couples TRBV5-8 to TRBJ1-3; unclear D gene. Trimming cost V 5 bases and J 0 bases, with 15 bases left between them. The CDR3 runs 16 residues. Germline CDR1 is SGHTS and CDR2 is YDEGEE. CDR3 in DNA: TGTGCCAGCAGAAAAACCAGACTTCACTCTGGAAACACCATATATTTT. Protein sequence: CASRKTRLHSGNTIYF.

This sequence joins TRBV4-1 and TRBJ2-7; D may be TRBD1 (6 bases). CDR3 length: 16 amino acids. Between the trimmed V and J ends, which lost 0 bases and 6 bases, there was a span of 18 bases. Germline V gene data show CDR1 as MGHRA and CDR2 as YSYEKL. The chain's CDR3 is CASSQDGQGRNSEQYF. The CDR3 nucleotides read TGCGCCAGCAGCCAAGATGGCCAGGGGCGGAACTCCGAGCAGTACTTC.

This chain connects TRBV4-2 to TRBJ2-1, with 7 bases that match TRBD2. Trimming removed 0 bases from V and 4 bases from J; junction bases left unmatched: 6. Germline values: CDR1 LGHNA, CDR2 YNFKEQ. This CDR3 contains 16 residues. The CDR3 DNA reads as TGTGCCAGCAGCCAAGAAATCGGACTAGTTTACAATGAGCAGTTCTTC. Translating it yields CASSQEIGLVYNEQFF.

Comment on this clone: The same CDR3 can be traced to other DNA sequences in this sample. The chain recombines TRBV9 with TRBJ1-1, with a tentative D call TRBD1 (6 bases). V was pared by 2 bases and J by 5 bases, with 10 bases between. This CDR3 has 13 amino acids. Germline lookup yields CDR1 SGDLS and CDR2 YYNGEE. The CDR3 bases are TGTGCCAGCAGCGTCGGGGGGGCGACTGAAGCTTTCTTT. Its translation: CASSVGGATEAFF.

This chain connects TRBV14 to TRBJ1-1; D may be TRBD1 (6 bases). The CDR3 totals 14 residues. Per germline, CDR1 SGHDN and CDR2 FVKESK. The V gene lost 3 bases and the J gene lost 3 bases, with 11 bases spanning the gap. The CDR3 bases are TGTGCCAGCAGCCAGTCCGGGACACACACTGAAGCTTTCTTT. Translated, it gives CASSQSGTHTEAFF.

The J gene is TRBJ1-1, the V gene TRBV7-3; 7 bases line up with TRBD1. The CDR3 covers 13 residues. Germline CDR1 is SGHTA and CDR2 is FQGTGA. Unmatched junction bases numbered 2, after V lost 1 base and J lost 6 bases. The chain's CDR3 is CASSLRQGAEAFF. The DNA for the CDR3 is TGTGCCAGCAGCTTAAGGCAGGGGGCTGAAGCTTTCTTT.

V usage is TRBV9 and J usage is TRBJ2-5; TRBD2 is a possible D gene (5 bases). Per the germline V gene, CDR1 is SGDLS and CDR2 is YYNGEE. Trimming took 0 bases from V and 2 from J, leaving 11 bases between them. This CDR3 contains 15 residues. The CDR3 DNA follows: TGTGCCAGCAGCGTAGAATGGTCGGGGCAAGAGACCCAGTACTTC. Protein product: CASSVEWSGQETQYF. The full variable domain, its missing parts supplied by reference TRBV9 and TRBJ2-5, is DSGVTQTPKHLITATGQRVTLRCSPRSGDLSVYWYQQSLDQGLQFLIQYYNGEERAKGNILERFSAQQFPDLHSELNLSSLELGDSALYFCASSVEWSGQETQYFGPGTRLLVL.

The chain combines TRBV30 with TRBJ1-2; 9 positions match TRBD1. Germline V gene data show CDR1 as GTSNPN and CDR2 as SVGIG (reference sequence). The V gene end was trimmed by 2 bases and the J gene end by 6 bases; junction bases not matched to a gene: 4. CDR3 size: 13 residues. The CDR3 spells CAWSRGTGNGYTF. The CDR3 DNA reads TGTGCCTGGAGTCGAGGGACAGGGAATGGCTACACCTTC.

The table lists this clone with a few counts. The V gene is TRBV19, the J gene TRBJ1-3, with 9 bases lining up with TRBD1. Trimming removed 3 bases from V and 0 bases from J; junction bases left unmatched: 9. Germline-derived CDR1 and CDR2 are LNHDA and SQIVND (reference sequence). The CDR3 runs 18 residues. The CDR3 spells CASSILSGQGTSGNTIYF. For the CDR3, the DNA is TGTGCCAGTAGTATTCTGTCGGGACAGGGAACCTCTGGAAACACCATATATTTT.

This chain uses TRBV7-2 with TRBJ2-1; 15 nucleotides match TRBD2. Trimming cost V 5 bases and J 9 bases; bases outside gene matches: 11. Germline CDR1 and CDR2: SGHTA and FQGNSA. The CDR3 consists of 17 residues. CDR3 in amino acids: CASSPRGGTSGRTEQFF. As DNA, the CDR3 is TGTGCCAGCAGCCCTCGAGGAGGGACTAGCGGGAGGACTGAGCAGTTCTTC.

The chain combines TRBV14 with TRBJ2-7; 16 positions agree with TRBD2. J was trimmed by 9 bases and V by 4 bases; bases with no gene match: 6. The CDR3 is 15 amino acids. CDR1 and CDR2 (germline): SGHDN, FVKESK. In nucleotides, the CDR3 is TGTGCCAGCAGCCTCGGGACTAGCGGGGGGGCCGTGCAGTACTTC. Protein sequence: CASSLGTSGGAVQYF. Full variable domain (missing parts from reference TRBV14 and TRBJ2-7): EAGVTQFPSHSVIEKGQTVTLRCDPISGHDNLYWYRRVMGKEIKFLLHFVKESKQDESGMPNNRFLAERTGGTYSTLKVQPAELEDSGVYFCASSLGTSGGAVQYFGPGTRLTVT.

This chain joins TRBV4-3 and TRBJ2-1; 11 bases are a match to TRBD2. J gave up 7 bases and V 4 bases, and 6 bases lay outside the gene matches. The CDR3 length is 15 residues. In germline, CDR1 is LGHNA, CDR2 YSLEER. CDR3 sequence reads: CASSRTSGRKNEQFF. CDR3 coding DNA: TGCGCCAGCAGCCGCACTAGCGGGAGAAAGAATGAGCAGTTCTTC.